The subject of this entry is one T cell receptor (beta chain). Its matching antigen is unknown. With 60 Vbeta and 13 Jbeta primers, the PCR was carried out. Generated by immunoSEQ multiplex PCR, the TCRdb table keeps only in-frame clones and is missing some. This table holds around 130,000 clones, roughly 85% found once. The data were obtained in a study of cytomegalovirus exposure and HLA in healthy donors. Study results and limitations: Productive rates of about 90% or about 30% were seen for most TCR beta V segments in an earlier analysis.

The TCR comes from a boy aged 5-17 years in good health and CMV-seronegative. Sequenced: PBMCs.

The CDR3 spells CASSPTGVEQYF. Written as DNA, the CDR3 is TGCGCCAGCAGTCCGACAGGGGTCGAGCAGTACTTC. V is TRBV5-1 and J is TRBJ2-7; 8 nucleotides agree with TRBD1. The CDR3 totals 12 residues. Looked up from germline, CDR1 is SGHRS and CDR2 is YFSETQ. J was trimmed by 6 bases and V by 5 bases; bases with no gene match: 4.